This TCR beta chain appears in the sequencing data of a study of cytomegalovirus exposure and HLA in healthy donors. PCR employed 60 Vbeta and 13 Jbeta primers. Measured with immunoSEQ multiplex PCR; TCRdb has only the in-frame clones, and not every one. The table lists more than 85,000 clones, 75% to 85% of them singletons, with over 4% in the top ten. General study findings and limits: Some TCR beta chains (around 160 of them) were listed as cytomegalovirus-associated.

A note on this clone: Its antigen is not identified.

The CDR3 sequence is 11 residues long. Per the germline V gene, CDR1 is MNHNS and CDR2 is SASEGT. J lost 7 bases, V lost 11 bases, and 6 bases had no gene match. The genes are TRBV6-1 and TRBJ1-2; 8 bases line up with TRBD1. What was sequenced was PBMCs. The sequence derives from a female donor in good health and CMV-seropositive. DNA of the CDR3: TGTGCCGCGAGGACAGGGTCTGGCTACACCTTC. It specifies CAARTGSGYTF.